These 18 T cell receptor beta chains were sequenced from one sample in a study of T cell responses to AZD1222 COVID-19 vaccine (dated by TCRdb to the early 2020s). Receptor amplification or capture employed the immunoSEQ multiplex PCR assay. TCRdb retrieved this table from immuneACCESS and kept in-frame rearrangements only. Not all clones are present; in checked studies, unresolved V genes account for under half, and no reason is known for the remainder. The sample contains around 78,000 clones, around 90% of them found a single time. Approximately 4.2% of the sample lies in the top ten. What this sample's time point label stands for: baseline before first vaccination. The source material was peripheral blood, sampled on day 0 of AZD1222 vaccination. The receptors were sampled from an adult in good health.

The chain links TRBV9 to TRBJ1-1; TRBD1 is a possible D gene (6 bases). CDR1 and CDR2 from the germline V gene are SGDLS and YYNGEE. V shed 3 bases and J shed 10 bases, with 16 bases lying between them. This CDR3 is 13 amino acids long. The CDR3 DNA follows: TGTGCCAGCAGCGATAATGACAGGCGGGGAGCTTTCTTT. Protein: CASSDNDRRGAFF.

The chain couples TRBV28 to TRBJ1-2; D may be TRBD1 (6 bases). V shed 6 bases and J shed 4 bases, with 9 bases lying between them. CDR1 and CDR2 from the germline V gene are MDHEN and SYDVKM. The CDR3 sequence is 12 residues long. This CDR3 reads CASRIQGYGYTF. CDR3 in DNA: TGTGCCAGCAGAATACAGGGCTATGGCTACACCTTC.

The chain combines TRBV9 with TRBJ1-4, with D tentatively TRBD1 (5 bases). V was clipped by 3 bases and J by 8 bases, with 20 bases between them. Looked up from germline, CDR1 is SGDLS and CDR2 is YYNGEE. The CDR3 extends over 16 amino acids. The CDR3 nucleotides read TGTGCCAGCAGCGAAACGGGGAGGGGTACTGGGGAAAAACTGTTTTTT. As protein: CASSETGRGTGEKLFF. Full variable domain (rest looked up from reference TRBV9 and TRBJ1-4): DSGVTQTPKHLITATGQRVTLRCSPRSGDLSVYWYQQSLDQGLQFLIQYYNGEERAKGNILERFSAQQFPDLHSELNLSSLELGDSALYFCASSETGRGTGEKLFFGSGTQLSVL.

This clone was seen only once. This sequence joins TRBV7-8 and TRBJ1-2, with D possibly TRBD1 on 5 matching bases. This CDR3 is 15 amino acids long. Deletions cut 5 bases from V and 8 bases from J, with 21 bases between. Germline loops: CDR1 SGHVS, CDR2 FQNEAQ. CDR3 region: CASSLSWGGGEGYTF. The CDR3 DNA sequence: TGTGCCAGCAGCCTTAGTTGGGGGGGAGGGGAAGGCTACACCTTC.

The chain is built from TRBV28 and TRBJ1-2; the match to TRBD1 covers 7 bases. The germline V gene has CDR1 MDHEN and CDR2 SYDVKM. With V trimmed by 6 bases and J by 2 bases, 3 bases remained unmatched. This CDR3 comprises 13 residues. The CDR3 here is CASRPTGNYGYTF. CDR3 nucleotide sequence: TGTGCCAGCAGACCGACAGGGAACTATGGCTACACCTTC.

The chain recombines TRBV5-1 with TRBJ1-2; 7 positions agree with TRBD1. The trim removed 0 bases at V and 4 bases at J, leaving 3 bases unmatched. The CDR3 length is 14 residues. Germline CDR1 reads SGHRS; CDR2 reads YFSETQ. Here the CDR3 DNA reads TGCGCCAGCAGCTTGGGACAGGGAATCTATGGCTACACCTTC. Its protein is CASSLGQGIYGYTF.

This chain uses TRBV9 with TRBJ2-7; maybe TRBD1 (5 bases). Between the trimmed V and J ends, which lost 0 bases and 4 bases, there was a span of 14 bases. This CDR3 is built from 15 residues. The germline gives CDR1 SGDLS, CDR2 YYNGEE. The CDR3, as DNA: TGTGCCAGCAGCGTAGGGGGCGGCCGTCAGTACGAGCAGTACTTC. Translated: CASSVGGGRQYEQYF. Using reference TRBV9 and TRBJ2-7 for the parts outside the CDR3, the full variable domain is DSGVTQTPKHLITATGQRVTLRCSPRSGDLSVYWYQQSLDQGLQFLIQYYNGEERAKGNILERFSAQQFPDLHSELNLSSLELGDSALYFCASSVGGGRQYEQYFGPGTRLTVT.

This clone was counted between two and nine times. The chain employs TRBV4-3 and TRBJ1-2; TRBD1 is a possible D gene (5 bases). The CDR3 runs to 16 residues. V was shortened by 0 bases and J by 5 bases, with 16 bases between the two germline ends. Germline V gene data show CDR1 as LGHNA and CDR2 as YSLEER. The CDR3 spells CASSQDGARPEYGYTF. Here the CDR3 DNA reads TGCGCCAGCAGCCAAGATGGGGCCAGGCCTGAATATGGCTACACCTTC.

DNA for the CDR3: TGTGCCAGCGACGGACAGGGCAATCAGCCCCAGCATTTT. It yields the protein CASDGQGNQPQHF. V usage is TRBV18 and J usage is TRBJ1-5, with 7 bases fitting TRBD1. CDR3 length equals 13 residues. Germline V CDR1 and CDR2: KGHSH, LQKENI. The V and J ends lost 8 bases and 2 bases, in that order; junction bases with no gene match: 3.

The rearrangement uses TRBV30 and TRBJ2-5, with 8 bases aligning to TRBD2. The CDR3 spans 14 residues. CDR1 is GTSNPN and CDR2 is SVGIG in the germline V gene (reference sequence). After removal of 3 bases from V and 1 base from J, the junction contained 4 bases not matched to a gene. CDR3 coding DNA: TGTGCCTGGAGCACCACTAGCGGCCAAGAGACCCAGTACTTC. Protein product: CAWSTTSGQETQYF. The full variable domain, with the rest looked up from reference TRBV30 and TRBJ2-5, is SQTIHQWPATLVQPVGSPLSLECTVEGTSNPNLYWYRQAAGRGLQLLFYSVGIGQISSEVPQNLSASRPQDRQFILSSKKLLLSDSGFYLCAWSTTSGQETQYFGPGTRLLVL.

CDR3 in DNA: TGTGCCAGCGGAATCGGGACAGGGGCGAATAATTCACCCCTCCACTTT. This gives the protein CASGIGTGANNSPLHF. V is TRBV5-4 and J is TRBJ1-6; TRBD1 matches 10 bases. Germline V lookup: CDR1 SGHNT, CDR2 YYREEE (reference sequence). V lost 7 bases and J lost 5; bases outside the gene matches: 9. The CDR3 is 16 amino acids.

As DNA, the CDR3 is TGCGCCAGCAGCCCTAGCGGACCTAGCACAGATACGCAGTATTTT. This codes for CASSPSGPSTDTQYF. The chain uses TRBV5-1 and TRBJ2-3; TRBD2 agrees at 7 bases. Trimming removed 4 bases from V and 0 bases from J; junction bases left unmatched: 5. The CDR3 totals 15 residues. The germline V gene has CDR1 SGHRS and CDR2 YFSETQ.

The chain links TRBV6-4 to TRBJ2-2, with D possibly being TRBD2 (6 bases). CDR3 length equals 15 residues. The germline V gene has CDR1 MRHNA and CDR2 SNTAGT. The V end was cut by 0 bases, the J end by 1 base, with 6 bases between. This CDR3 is CASSDSSGNTGELFF. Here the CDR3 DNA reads TGTGCCAGCAGTGACTCTAGCGGGAACACCGGGGAGCTGTTTTTT.

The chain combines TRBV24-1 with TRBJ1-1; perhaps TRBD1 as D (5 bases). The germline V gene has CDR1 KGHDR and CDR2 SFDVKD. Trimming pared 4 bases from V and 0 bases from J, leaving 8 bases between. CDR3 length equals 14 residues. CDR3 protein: CATSEPGLNTEAFF. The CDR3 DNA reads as TGTGCCACCAGTGAACCGGGGCTGAACACTGAAGCTTTCTTT.

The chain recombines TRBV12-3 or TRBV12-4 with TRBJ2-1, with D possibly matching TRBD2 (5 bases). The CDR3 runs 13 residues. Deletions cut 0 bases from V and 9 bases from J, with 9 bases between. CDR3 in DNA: TGTGCCAGCAGTTTAGCTGGAGGCAGTGAGCAGTTCTTC. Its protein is CASSLAGGSEQFF.

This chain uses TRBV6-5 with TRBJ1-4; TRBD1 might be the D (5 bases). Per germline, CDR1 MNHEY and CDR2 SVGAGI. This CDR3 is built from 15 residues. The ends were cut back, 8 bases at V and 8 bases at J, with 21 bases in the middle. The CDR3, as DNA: TGTGCCAGCCAGAGGACAATCGCCTCTGGCGAAAAACTGTTTTTT. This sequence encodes CASQRTIASGEKLFF.

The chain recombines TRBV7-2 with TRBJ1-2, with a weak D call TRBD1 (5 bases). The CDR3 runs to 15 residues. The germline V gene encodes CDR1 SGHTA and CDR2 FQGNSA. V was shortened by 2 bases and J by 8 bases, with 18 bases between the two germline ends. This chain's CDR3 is CASSLSREYVGGYTF. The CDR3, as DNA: TGTGCCAGCAGCTTAAGCAGGGAGTATGTCGGGGGCTACACCTTC.

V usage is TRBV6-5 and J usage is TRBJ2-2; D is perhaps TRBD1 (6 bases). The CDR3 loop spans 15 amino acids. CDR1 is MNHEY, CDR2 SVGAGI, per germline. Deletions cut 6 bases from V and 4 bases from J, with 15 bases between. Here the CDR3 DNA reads TGTGCCAGCAGCGCCGGGACATACGCCACCGGGGAGCTGTTTTTT. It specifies CASSAGTYATGELFF.